This entry lists 25 T cell receptor beta chains sequenced from one sample in a study of persistence of HIV-infected CD4 T cells (dated by TCRdb to 2019 to 2021). The immunoSEQ hsTCRB assay version 4, run in survey mode, was used to sequence TCRbeta repertoires from genomic DNA. TCRdb obtained this table from immuneACCESS and retained in-frame rearrangements with V and J assigned. These tables miss some clones; where compared with another copy, unresolved V genes account for less than half of the shortfall, and the remainder is unexplained. This sample gives 40,000 to 55,000 clones in total; just under 90% of them show up just once. The ten most abundant clones make up about 3.5% of the sample. The treatment or condition label on this specimen signifies: suppressive antiretroviral therapy. As a nonspecific positive control representing the CD4+ T cell repertoire, the cells were stimulated with anti-CD3/anti-CD28 magnetic beads. Responding CD4+ T cells were sorted on the basis of upregulation of both CD40 ligand and CD69.

No cognate antigen is known for these TCRs. Sequenced material: CD4+ T cells sorted from PBMCs after 18-hour stimulation, taken from a patient who received antiretroviral therapy. Read against the paper, the sample's cell subset or site label means: CD40L+CD69+ CD4 T cells responding to anti-CD3/anti-CD28 beads, representing the overall repertoire. These receptors were taken from an adult woman with HIV who was CMV-seropositive.

This CDR3 is CASSLRGAGGYNEQFF. The CDR3 bases are TGCGCCAGCAGCTTGCGGGGAGCGGGGGGTTACAATGAGCAGTTCTTC. The chain employs TRBV5-1 and TRBJ2-1; TRBD2 agrees at 9 bases. The CDR3 loop spans 16 amino acids. The V and J ends lost 1 base and 4 bases, in that order; junction bases with no gene match: 6. CDR1 and CDR2 from the germline V gene are SGHRS and YFSETQ.

The V and J genes are TRBV3-1 (or the pseudogene TRBV3-2) and TRBJ1-2; D gene uncertain. The V gene lost 0 bases and the J gene lost 4 bases, with 6 bases spanning the gap. The germline V gene has CDR1 LGHDT and CDR2 YNNKEL (reference sequence). The CDR3 length is 13 residues. The CDR3 sequence: CASSQEGSYGYTF. Here the CDR3 DNA reads TGTGCCAGCAGCCAAGAGGGTAGCTATGGCTACACCTTC.

V and J are TRBV6-2 or TRBV6-3 and TRBJ2-7; possibly TRBD2 for D (6 bases). CDR3 length equals 14 residues. Trimming pared 6 bases from V and 3 bases from J, leaving 15 bases between. The germline V gene has CDR1 MNHEY and CDR2 SVGEGT. The CDR3 is CASSLDTGSYEQYF. The CDR3 DNA reads as TGTGCCAGCAGCCTAGACACCGGGAGCTACGAGCAGTACTTC.

This chain uses TRBV18 with TRBJ1-2, with D possibly matching TRBD1 (5 bases). Trimming took 4 bases from V and 3 from J, leaving 18 bases between them. Germline V lookup: CDR1 KGHSH, CDR2 LQKENI. This CDR3 has 16 amino acids. The CDR3 is CASSQQQGSRDYGYTF. The CDR3 nucleotides read TGTGCCAGCTCACAGCAGCAGGGATCGCGGGACTATGGCTACACCTTC.

This clone was seen just once. This sequence joins TRBV4-2 and TRBJ2-1, with unresolved D. V was trimmed by 4 bases and J by 0 bases, leaving 13 bases between them. Germline V gives CDR1 LGHNA, CDR2 YNFKEQ. The CDR3 runs 16 residues. Written as DNA, the CDR3 is TGTGCCAGCAGCCGGCTCTCGGCTAGCTCCTACAATGAGCAGTTCTTC. It specifies CASSRLSASSYNEQFF.

The chain links TRBV5-4 to TRBJ1-2; no definite D call. Germline CDR1 SGHNT, CDR2 YYREEE (reference sequence). CDR3 length: 15 amino acids. V lost 0 bases and J 2 bases, leaving 11 bases between the germline ends. The CDR3 region is CASSLATPGNYGYTF. Here the CDR3 DNA reads TGTGCCAGCAGCTTGGCGACACCAGGCAACTATGGCTACACCTTC.

The gene calls are TRBV28 and TRBJ2-5; D not resolved. CDR3 length: 15 amino acids. The V gene's germline CDR1 is MDHEN and CDR2 SYDVKM. Trimming shortened V by 2 bases and J by 0 bases, and 10 bases separated the two germline ends. The chain's CDR3 is CASSLREGYQETQYF. CDR3 nucleotide sequence: TGTGCCAGCAGTTTAAGGGAAGGGTACCAAGAGACCCAGTACTTC.

The chain is built from TRBV5-8 and TRBJ1-5, with 10 bases fitting TRBD1. The CDR3 consists of 18 residues. Germline V CDR1 and CDR2: SGHTS, YDEGEE. The J segment lost 1 base and the V segment lost 5 bases, leaving 12 bases of the junction unmatched. The CDR3 DNA sequence: TGTGCCAGCAGTTACGACAGGGGGCTCGCTGCGAGCAATCAGCCCCAGCATTTT. This translates into CASSYDRGLAASNQPQHF.

The V call is TRBV29-1, the J call TRBJ1-5, with D tentatively TRBD1 (5 bases). Between the trimmed V and J ends, which lost 4 bases and 2 bases, there was a span of 12 bases. CDR1 and CDR2 from the germline V gene are SQVTM and ANQGSEA. The CDR3 runs 14 residues. The CDR3 region is CSVGEGPGNQPQHF. The CDR3 DNA follows: TGCAGCGTTGGGGAGGGGCCGGGCAATCAGCCCCAGCATTTT. Together with reference TRBV29-1 and TRBJ1-5, the CDR3 gives the full variable domain: SAVISQKPSRDICQRGTSLTIQCQVDSQVTMMFWYRQQPGQSLTLIATANQGSEATYESGFVIDKFPISRPNLTFSTLTVSNMSPEDSSIYLCSVGEGPGNQPQHFGDGTRLSIL.

This clone was seen only a few times. The V and J genes are TRBV29-1 and TRBJ2-7, with a tentative D call TRBD2 (5 bases). With 4 bases removed from V and 0 bases from J, the gap between germline ends came to 19 bases. CDR1 is SQVTM, CDR2 ANQGSEA, per germline. This CDR3 has 16 residues. The CDR3 sequence: CSVGARGNSYSYEQYF. The CDR3 region has the DNA TGCAGCGTTGGGGCTAGAGGGAACAGTTACTCCTACGAGCAGTACTTC.

The genes are TRBV19 and TRBJ1-1, with D hard to call. Germline values: CDR1 LNHDA, CDR2 SQIVND (reference sequence). The V end lost 4 bases, the J end lost 10 bases, and 13 bases lay between the germline ends. CDR3 length: 12 residues. CDR3 in DNA: TGTGCCAGTAGTAATCTACAAGGCGGAGCTTTCTTT. Its protein is CASSNLQGGAFF.

This sequence joins TRBV30 and TRBJ2-4; D uncertain. The V gene's germline CDR1 is GTSNPN and CDR2 SVGIG (reference sequence). V lost 1 base and J 0 bases, leaving 7 bases between the germline ends. CDR3 length: 14 amino acids. The CDR3 region has the DNA TGTGCCTGGAGTGACCGATTAGCCAAAAACATTCAGTACTTC. Encoded protein: CAWSDRLAKNIQYF.

The CDR3 sequence: CASSLNGANVLTF. As DNA, the CDR3 is TGCGCCAGCAGCTTGAATGGGGCCAACGTCCTGACTTTC. The J gene is TRBJ2-6, the V gene TRBV5-1; no firm D call. The CDR3 is 13 amino acids. V lost 1 base and J 3 bases, leaving 2 bases between the germline ends. Germline V gene lookup returns CDR1 SGHRS and CDR2 YFSETQ.

The rearrangement uses TRBV19 and TRBJ1-6; unclear D gene. The CDR3 sequence is 12 residues long. Trimming stripped 6 bases from V and 5 bases from J, with 5 bases between. Germline V CDR1 and CDR2: LNHDA, SQIVND (reference sequence). The CDR3 spells CASRMDNSPLHF. The DNA of the CDR3 is TGTGCCAGTAGAATGGATAATTCACCCCTCCACTTT.

CDR3 sequence (DNA): TGTGCCAGCAGCGTGAGGGGGGGGGAAAAACTGTTTTTT. As protein: CASSVRGGEKLFF. The chain links TRBV5-4 to TRBJ1-4; D perhaps matches TRBD1 (6 bases). The CDR3 is made up of 13 amino acids. The germline gives CDR1 SGHNT, CDR2 YYREEE (reference sequence). V lost 4 bases, J lost 8 bases, and 12 bases lay in between.

This clone has just a few counts. Additional DNA sequences in this sample encode the identical CDR3. The V gene is TRBV12-3 or TRBV12-4, the J gene TRBJ1-2; the match to TRBD1 covers 8 bases. The CDR3 runs 13 residues. V dropped 5 bases and J dropped 4; count of bases not matched to a gene: 3. CDR3 residues: CASSDRGGYGYTF. The CDR3 nucleotides are TGTGCCAGCAGTGACAGGGGCGGCTATGGCTACACCTTC.

The chain employs TRBV5-4 and TRBJ2-2; D possibly corresponds to TRBD2 (6 bases). Germline V gene data show CDR1 as SGHNT and CDR2 as YYREEE (reference sequence). The CDR3 length is 16 residues. Trimming took off 5 bases at V and 2 bases at J, with 16 bases between the two ends. Here the CDR3 reads CASSLPLASNTGELFF. The CDR3 DNA reads TGTGCCAGCAGTCTCCCGCTAGCGTCCAACACCGGGGAGCTGTTTTTT. Looking up the rest from reference TRBV5-4 and TRBJ2-2 gives the full variable domain: ETGVTQSPTHLIKTRGQQVTLRCSSQSGHNTVSWYQQALGQGPQFIFQYYREEENGRGNFPPRFSGLQFPNYSSELNVNALELDDSALYLCASSLPLASNTGELFFGEGSRLTVL.

The chain has TRBV28 and TRBJ1-3; D is ambiguous. Trimming removed 5 bases at V and 4 bases at J, with 6 bases between. Looked up from germline, CDR1 is MDHEN and CDR2 is SYDVKM. CDR3 length: 12 residues. The CDR3 region is CASSPIGNTIYF. The CDR3 DNA follows: TGTGCCAGCAGTCCCATCGGAAACACCATATATTTT.

This chain connects TRBV6-2 or TRBV6-3 to TRBJ2-7, with D possibly matching TRBD1 (6 bases). Per the germline V gene, CDR1 is MNHEY and CDR2 is SVGEGT. Trimming removed 2 bases from V and 4 bases from J, with 12 bases in between. The CDR3 covers 14 residues. For the CDR3, the DNA is TGTGCCAGCAGTTACCTGGGGGCAGGGTACGAGCAGTACTTC. The encoded protein is CASSYLGAGYEQYF.

The CDR3 region has the DNA TGTGCCAGCAGCCAAGTAGGACAGGGGGGCTATGGCTACACCTTC. It specifies CASSQVGQGGYGYTF. The chain employs TRBV3-1 (or the pseudogene TRBV3-2) and TRBJ1-2; 10 nucleotides align to TRBD1. V gave up 1 base and J gave up 4 bases; unmatched junction bases: 3. Germline V gene lookup returns CDR1 LGHDT and CDR2 YNNKEL (reference sequence). The CDR3 length is 15 residues.

This chain links TRBV28 with TRBJ2-3; a possible D gene is TRBD2 (5 bases). The CDR3 contains 14 residues. Looked up from germline, CDR1 is MDHEN and CDR2 is SYDVKM. V was clipped by 1 base and J by 7 bases, with 12 bases between them. The CDR3 protein is CASSLSPSMNTQYF. The CDR3 region has the DNA TGTGCCAGCAGTTTATCCCCTAGCATGAATACGCAGTATTTT.

The chain carries TRBV5-1 and TRBJ2-7, with TRBD2 identical over 9 bases. From germline, CDR1 is SGHRS and CDR2 YFSETQ. The CDR3 runs to 13 residues. V trimming: 3 bases; J trimming: 7 bases; junction bases outside the gene matches: 5. In DNA, the CDR3 is TGCGCCAGCAGCTGGACTAGCGAGGGGGAGCAGTACTTC. It encodes CASSWTSEGEQYF.

In DNA form, the CDR3 reads TGTGCCAGTATTAGACCAGGGGGCTCGGACACTGAAGCTTTCTTT. The encoded protein is CASIRPGGSDTEAFF. V is TRBV19 and J is TRBJ1-1; 8 nucleotides match TRBD1. V trimming: 7 bases; J trimming: 3 bases; junction bases outside the gene matches: 10. CDR3 size: 15 residues. Germline lookup yields CDR1 LNHDA and CDR2 SQIVND (reference sequence).

This chain joins TRBV2 and TRBJ1-2; TRBD1 aligns across 8 bases. Germline-derived CDR1 and CDR2 are SNHLY and FYNNEI. This CDR3 spans 13 amino acids. J lost 6 bases, V lost 4 bases, and 4 bases had no gene match. The CDR3 loop is CASSVAGGNGYTF. DNA for the CDR3: TGTGCCAGCAGTGTCGCAGGGGGCAATGGCTACACCTTC.

The chain couples TRBV5-6 to TRBJ1-1; D is unclear. The CDR3 has 13 residues. In germline, CDR1 is SGHDT, CDR2 YYEEEE. V was shortened by 3 bases and J by 0 bases, with 6 bases between the two germline ends. CDR3: CASSSTLNTEAFF. The CDR3 bases are TGTGCCAGCAGCTCGACATTGAACACTGAAGCTTTCTTT.